These 12 T cell receptor beta chains came from one sample sequenced in a study of T cells in women clearing cervical HPV infection. Sequencing used immunoSEQ multiplex PCR; TCRdb keeps in-frame clones, though not all of them. The ten top clones account for 6.5% to 8%, within a sample of some 30,000 clones. The sequenced material came from blood buffy coat. These TCRs come from a woman aged 18 to 75 with a cervical HPV16 infection that either progressed to CIN3+ or cleared (not recorded which).

CDR3 sequence reads: CSARSGLGSYNEQFF. Partial CDR3 DNA: TGCAGTGCTAGATCAGGTTTAGGCTCCTACAATGAG. The gene calls are TRBV20-1 and TRBJ2-1; D gene uncertain. The CDR3 end falls 3 residues outside the read, so it is completed with the germline J gene. Per the germline V gene, CDR1 is DFQATT and CDR2 is SNEGSKA (reference sequence). V lost 2 bases and J 0 bases, leaving 11 bases between the germline ends. The CDR3 loop spans 15 amino acids.

About this clone: With the read ending 3 residues before the CDR3 end, the germline J gene is used to fill in that end. The chain is built from TRBV7-9 and TRBJ2-1; D may be TRBD2 (5 bases). Trimming pared 5 bases from V and 8 bases from J, leaving 19 bases between. The CDR3 has 15 residues. Germline V lookup: CDR1 SEHNR, CDR2 FQNEAQ (reference sequence). CDR3 region: CASSGRGERIDEQFF. The DNA read from the CDR3 is TGTGCCAGCAGCGGTCGGGGTGAGAGGATCGATGAG.

About this clone: The sequence runs out 3 residues before the end of the CDR3; the remainder is reconstructed from the germline J gene. The V and J genes are TRBV13 and TRBJ2-5; 10 bases are shared with TRBD1. Trimming took 5 bases from V and 2 from J; bases not matched to a gene: 20. In germline, CDR1 is PRHDT, CDR2 FYEKMQ (reference sequence). The CDR3 has 20 amino acids. CDR3 region: CASSHRGGPGTGVKQETQYF. Incomplete CDR3 DNA: TGTGCCAGCAGCCACCGAGGAGGCCCCGGGACAGGGGTAAAACAAGAGACC.

Concerning this clone: The read comes to an end 3 residues before the CDR3 does, leaving the germline J gene to fill in the end. The genes are TRBV20-1 and TRBJ2-3, with TRBD2 matching over 14 bases. The V gene's germline CDR1 is DFQATT and CDR2 SNEGSKA (reference sequence). The CDR3 is made up of 14 amino acids. The part of the CDR3 DNA that was read is TGCAGTGCTAGGGGACTAGCGGGAGTTTCGACG. It codes for CSARGLAGVST. The whole CDR3 reads CSARGLAGVSTQYF.

On this clone itself: The read halts 3 residues ahead of the CDR3 end, with the missing end drawn from the germline J gene. This chain joins TRBV19 and TRBJ1-4, with 7 bases that match TRBD1. In germline, CDR1 is LNHDA, CDR2 SQIVND (reference sequence). This CDR3 region has 15 residues. The covered CDR3 bases are TGTGCCAGTACCCCCCGGGACAGAAGAAATTCACCA. Residues: CASTPRDRRNSP. In full, the CDR3 is CASTPRDRRNSPLFF.

A remark on this clone: The sequence runs out 3 residues before the end of the CDR3; the remainder is reconstructed from the germline J gene. The chain is built from TRBV19 and TRBJ2-7; no definite D call. This CDR3 contains 14 residues. V was trimmed by 3 bases and J by 0 bases, leaving 9 bases between them. Per the germline V gene, CDR1 is LNHDA and CDR2 is SQIVND (reference sequence). The CDR3 bases that were read are TGTGCCAGTAGTATTGGGCCCAGCTCCTACGAG. Amino acid sequence: CASSIGPSSYE. The CDR3 in its entirety is CASSIGPSSYEQYF.

Of note for this clone: The CDR3 end falls 3 residues outside the read, so it is completed with the germline J gene. V gene TRBV7-9 combines with J gene TRBJ2-4; D is ambiguous. Germline loops: CDR1 SEHNR, CDR2 FQNEAQ (reference sequence). V lost 1 base, J lost 0 bases, and 4 bases lay in between. CDR3 length equals 14 residues. The CDR3 loop is CASSLGAAKNIQYF. The covered CDR3 bases are TGTGCCAGCAGCTTAGGCGCAGCCAAAAACATT. Filled out from reference TRBV7-9 and TRBJ2-4, the complete variable domain reads DTGVSQNPRHKITKRGQNVTFRCDPISEHNRLYWYRQTLGQGPEFLTYFQNEAQLEKSRLLSDRFSAERPKGSFSTLEIQRTEQGDSAMYLCASSLGAAKNIQYFGAGTRLSVL.

With regard to this clone: Read sequence stops 3 residues before the CDR3 end, and the germline J gene provides the missing end. The J gene is TRBJ1-6, the V gene TRBV20-1; D is uncertain. CDR3 length: 15 residues. Germline CDR1 reads DFQATT; CDR2 reads SNEGSKA (reference sequence). V shed 2 bases and J shed 5 bases, with 13 bases lying between them. The DNA read from the CDR3 is TGCAGTGCTAGACACTCCACAGTAGATAATTCACCC. It translates to CSARHSTVDNSP. The whole CDR3 protein is CSARHSTVDNSPLHF.

Comment on this clone: The sequence runs out 3 residues before the end of the CDR3; the remainder is reconstructed from the germline J gene. The chain combines TRBV19 with TRBJ2-2; 7 nucleotides line up with TRBD2. Germline V gene data show CDR1 as LNHDA and CDR2 as SQIVND (reference sequence). J gave up 6 bases and V 3 bases, and 1 base lay outside the gene matches. The CDR3 has 13 residues. The sequenced CDR3 bases are TGTGCCAGTAGTATGGGGGGGGCCGGGGAG. Its protein is CASSMGGAGE. In full, the CDR3 reads CASSMGGAGELFF.

A word on this clone: The missing CDR3 end, 3 residues past where the read stops, is filled in from the germline J gene. V is TRBV11-2 and J is TRBJ1-1, with unresolved D. Germline-derived CDR1 and CDR2 are SGHAT and FQNNGV. The CDR3 is 13 amino acids. The DNA read from the CDR3 is TGTGCCAGCAGCCTGCGAATCCTGTCCGAA. Protein: CASSLRILSE. The CDR3 reads in full as CASSLRILSEAFF.

Note on this clone: The junction differs from germline at one of its ends, possibly a read error. The read finishes 3 residues shy of the CDR3 end, and the germline J gene is used to complete it. The chain couples TRBV4-2 to TRBJ1-4, with 7 bases that match TRBD1. The CDR3 is 15 amino acids. CDR1 is LGHNA and CDR2 is YNFKEQ in the germline V gene. Partial CDR3 DNA: TGCGCCAGCAGCCAAGAAGCGGACAGGAGTGAAAAA. This sequence encodes CASSQEADRSEK. In full, the CDR3 is CASSQEADRSEKLFF.

About this clone itself: From the germline J gene comes the end of the CDR3, since the read stops 3 residues before it. The chain couples TRBV20-1 to TRBJ1-1; D is perhaps TRBD1 (6 bases). Between the trimmed V and J ends, which lost 4 bases and 0 bases, there was a span of 12 bases. Germline V lookup: CDR1 DFQATT, CDR2 SNEGSKA (reference sequence). This CDR3 is 14 amino acids long. The CDR3 region is CSATRTELNTEAFF. The CDR3 DNA, read in part, is TGCAGTGCTACCCGGACAGAGCTGAACACTGAA.